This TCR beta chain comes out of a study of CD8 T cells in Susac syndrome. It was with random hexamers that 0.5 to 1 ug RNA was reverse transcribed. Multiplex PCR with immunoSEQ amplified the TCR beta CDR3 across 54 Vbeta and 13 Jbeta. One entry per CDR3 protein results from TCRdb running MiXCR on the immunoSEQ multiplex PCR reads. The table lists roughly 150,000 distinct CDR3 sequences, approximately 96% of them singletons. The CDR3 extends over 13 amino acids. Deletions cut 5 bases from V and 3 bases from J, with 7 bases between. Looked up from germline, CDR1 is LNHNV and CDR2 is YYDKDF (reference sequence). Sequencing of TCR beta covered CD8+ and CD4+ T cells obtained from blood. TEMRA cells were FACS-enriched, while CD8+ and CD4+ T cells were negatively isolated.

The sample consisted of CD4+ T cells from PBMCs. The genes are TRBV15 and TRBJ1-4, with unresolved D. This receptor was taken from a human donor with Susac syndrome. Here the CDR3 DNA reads TGTGCCACCAGCCGAGGACCTAATGAAAAACTGTTTTTT. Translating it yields CATSRGPNEKLFF.